These 5 T cell receptor beta chains originate from one sample sequenced in a study of blood T cell repertoires in COVID-19. Generated by immunoSEQ multiplex PCR, the TCRdb table keeps only in-frame clones and is missing some. The data contain about 74,000 clones, about 88% of them seen just once; the ten biggest clones take up around 2.8%. Sequencing was done on a sample of peripheral blood. The source of these receptors is a man aged 65-85 years with active or convalescent COVID-19.

The rearrangement uses TRBV5-1 and TRBJ1-1; tentative D call: TRBD1 (6 bases). This CDR3 region has 15 residues. CDR1 and CDR2 (germline): SGHRS, YFSETQ. With 4 bases removed from V and 2 bases from J, the gap between germline ends came to 15 bases. For the CDR3, the DNA is TGCGCCAGCAGCCCCACGTGGGGGCGAAACACTGAAGCTTTCTTT. Amino acid sequence: CASSPTWGRNTEAFF.

This sequence joins TRBV4-2 and TRBJ1-2, with 11 bases lining up with TRBD1. Losses at the gene ends were 1 base for V and 7 bases for J; bases not matched to a gene: 5. This CDR3 has 15 amino acids. The germline gives CDR1 LGHNA, CDR2 YNFKEQ. CDR3 residues: CASSQVGQGAVGYTF. The CDR3 DNA sequence: TGTGCCAGCAGCCAAGTAGGACAGGGGGCTGTTGGCTACACCTTC.

This clone has just one count. The CDR3 DNA sequence: TGTGCCAGCAGTGAATGGGGGGGGGACGGCTACACCTTC. Protein sequence: CASSEWGGDGYTF. The rearrangement joins TRBV6-1 to TRBJ1-2; tentatively, D is TRBD1 (5 bases). V lost 2 bases, J lost 8 bases, and 12 bases lay in between. The CDR3 has 13 amino acids. CDR1 and CDR2 (germline): MNHNS, SASEGT.

The chain joins TRBV12-3 or TRBV12-4 to TRBJ1-2; TRBD1 agrees at 7 bases. The V gene end was trimmed by 5 bases and the J gene end by 7 bases; junction bases not matched to a gene: 4. This CDR3 is 12 amino acids long. The CDR3 loop reads CASSKGQFGYTF. For the CDR3, the DNA is TGTGCCAGCAGTAAGGGACAGTTTGGCTACACCTTC.

The chain is built from TRBV27 and TRBJ2-5; 15 bases line up with TRBD2. From germline, CDR1 is MNHEY and CDR2 SMNVEV (reference sequence). J lost 5 bases, V lost 5 bases, and 18 bases had no gene match. There are 20 residues in the CDR3. DNA of the CDR3: TGTGCCAGCAGTCCTCTCCTGCCCCCCGGACTAGCGGGAGGGGCCGAGACCCAGTACTTC. It yields the protein CASSPLLPPGLAGGAETQYF.